This passage covers 3 T cell receptor beta chains from one sample sequenced in a study of blood T cell repertoires in COVID-19. Generated by immunoSEQ multiplex PCR, the TCRdb table keeps only in-frame clones and is missing some. The sample consists of about 160,000 clones, 80% to 90% of them appearing once. The sequencing input was peripheral blood. These receptors were taken from a man aged 35 to 55 with acute or convalescent COVID-19.

The rearrangement links TRBV19 to TRBJ1-3; D gene unclear. V was pared by 3 bases and J by 0 bases, with 6 bases between. Germline V gives CDR1 LNHDA, CDR2 SQIVND (reference sequence). The CDR3 is made up of 14 amino acids. CDR3 sequence: CASSMGDSGNTIYF. The DNA for the CDR3 is TGTGCCAGTAGTATGGGAGACTCTGGAAACACCATATATTTT. The full variable domain, in which reference TRBV19 and TRBJ1-3 provide the parts outside the CDR3, is DGGITQSPKYLFRKEGQNVTLSCEQNLNHDAMYWYRQDPGQGLRLIYYSQIVNDFQKGDIAEGYSVSREKKESFPLTVTSAQKNPTAFYLCASSMGDSGNTIYFGEGSWLTVV.

The gene calls are TRBV2 and TRBJ2-7; 8 bases map to TRBD1. Germline CDR1 reads SNHLY; CDR2 reads FYNNEI. The CDR3 sequence is 13 residues long. Germline trimming cut 9 bases from V and 4 bases from J; bases unmatched to any gene: 8. The CDR3 region is CASNTGGKYEQYF. CDR3 sequence (DNA): TGTGCCAGTAACACAGGGGGAAAGTACGAGCAGTACTTC.

As regards this clone: The junction and the germline gene differ at one end; a read error may be behind it. Other DNA sequences in the sample encode the same CDR3. J is TRBJ1-5 and V is TRBV6-2 or TRBV6-3; 8 positions agree with TRBD1. Germline-derived CDR1 and CDR2 are MNHEY and SVGEGT. This CDR3 has 18 amino acids. CDR3 loop: CASTPARTGTGLNQPQHF. Written as DNA, the CDR3 is TGCGCCAGCACCCCCGCCCGGACAGGGACTGGCCTGAATCAGCCCCAGCATTTT.